Listed below are T cell receptor beta chains from one sample, sequenced in a study of shared clonotypes between healthy human individuals. Libraries were prepared by immunoSEQ multiplex PCR; TCRdb keeps only in-frame clonotypes and omits some of them. The profile shows 1.5 million to 2.5 million clones, about 95% of them singletons. The material sequenced was naive CD8+ T cells sorted from blood. The receptors originated from a man between 18 and 29 years old in good health. Each CDR3 is given with its conserved first and last residue. The order of the fields is clone size, J gene, V gene, D gene, CDR3 length, CDR3 DNA, CDR3 protein. D genes are given only for firm matches. Size is omitted from some rows. Given values are once, few, many or a class for expanded clones.

NA	TRBJ2-1	TRBV7-9	TRBD1	17	TGTGCCAGCAGCCCCAGACAGGGAGATAGCTCCTACAATGAGCAGTTCTTC	CASSPRQGDSSYNEQFF
NA	TRBJ1-3	TRBV7-8	NA	14	TGTGCCAGCAGCCCGGGGGAGGGTCTGGACACCATATATTTT	CASSPGEGLDTIYF
NA	TRBJ2-7	TRBV6-5	NA	13	TGTGCCAGCAGCGAAACGATCGACTACGAGCAGTACTTC	CASSETIDYEQYF
NA	TRBJ2-7	TRBV19	TRBD1	15	TGTGCCAGTAGTATAGACAGTTCCGCAGGGGGCGAGCAGTACTTC	CASSIDSSAGGEQYF
NA	TRBJ2-5	TRBV11-2	TRBD2	16	TGTGCCAGCAGCTTAGTAGCGGGGGGTCCACAAGAGACCCAGTACTTC	CASSLVAGGPQETQYF
NA	TRBJ2-4	TRBV6-5	NA	16	TGTGCCAGCAGTTCCCCTCCCGTAACAGGGATAAACATTCAGTACTTC	CASSSPPVTGINIQYF
NA	TRBJ1-6	TRBV5-6	NA	16	TGTGCCAGCAGCTTGGATGGTGGGACGGGGAATTCACCCCTCCACTTT	CASSLDGGTGNSPLHF
NA	TRBJ2-1	TRBV30	NA	11	TGTGCCTGGAGTTACGGGGAGGGGGAGTTCTTC	CAWSYGEGEFF
NA	TRBJ1-2	TRBV7-8	NA	16	TGTGCCAGCAGCTTAGCGGTTGGCCCCGGGGTGGGAGGCTACACCTTC	CASSLAVGPGVGGYTF
once	TRBJ1-2	TRBV27	NA	14	TGTGCCAGCAGGTACAGGGAATTAAGCTATGGCTACACCTTC	CASRYRELSYGYTF
once	TRBJ1-3	TRBV9	NA	17	TGTGCCAGCAGCGTAATGGCCCGTGGCCACTCTGGAAACACCATATATTTT	CASSVMARGHSGNTIYF
NA	TRBJ2-7	TRBV11-1	TRBD2	14	TGTGCCAGCAGTGTAGCGGGCCCGTCCTACGAGCAGTACTTC	CASSVAGPSYEQYF
NA	TRBJ2-1	TRBV4-3	TRBD2	17	TGCGCCAGCAGCCAGATACTAGCGGGAGCCACCTACAATGAGCAGTTCTTC	CASSQILAGATYNEQFF
NA	TRBJ2-1	TRBV5-8	TRBD2	17	TGTGCCAGCAGCTGGGGACTAGCGGGAGGGCCTGGTGTTGAGCAGTTCTTC	CASSWGLAGGPGVEQFF
NA	TRBJ2-5	TRBV9	TRBD1	15	TGTGCCAGCAGCGCGGGGACAGGGAGCCAAGAGACCCAGTACTTC	CASSAGTGSQETQYF
NA	TRBJ1-6	TRBV7-2	NA	17	TGTGCCAGCAGCTTAGAGTTGGTCTTACTGGCGGGATCACCCCTCCACTTT	CASSLELVLLAGSPLHF
NA	TRBJ2-1	TRBV7-9	TRBD2	19	TGTGCCAGCAGCTTTCCCGGACTAGCGGGAGGGCCCCCCTACAATGAGCAGTTCTTC	CASSFPGLAGGPPYNEQFF
NA	TRBJ1-2	TRBV6-6	NA	15	TGTGCCAGCAGTCCTACCCCAGGGCCTAACTATGGCTACACCTTC	CASSPTPGPNYGYTF
NA	TRBJ2-3	TRBV6-5	TRBD2	16	TGTGCCAGCAGTTACTCGGTAGGACTAGAGGTGGATACGCAGTATTTT	CASSYSVGLEVDTQYF
NA	TRBJ2-2	TRBV13	TRBD1	15	TGTGCCAGCAGCTTCGGACAGGGGGTCACCGGGGAGCTGTTTTTT	CASSFGQGVTGELFF
NA	TRBJ2-6	TRBV27	NA	16	TGTGCCAGCACCTGGATTGGGGTCGATGGGGCCAACGTCCTGACTTTC	CASTWIGVDGANVLTF
NA	TRBJ1-1	TRBV28	TRBD1	15	TGTGCCAGCAGTTTATGGACAGGGTCCCTCGGTGAAGCTTTCTTT	CASSLWTGSLGEAFF
NA	TRBJ1-4	TRBV25-1	NA	15	TGTGCCAGCAGTATCCAGGGGTTAGCTAATGAAAAACTGTTTTTT	CASSIQGLANEKLFF
NA	TRBJ2-1	TRBV27	TRBD2	16	TGTGCCAGCAGTTTATTGCCGGGAGGGTCCTACAATGAGCAGTTCTTC	CASSLLPGGSYNEQFF
few	TRBJ1-2	TRBV7-9	NA	15	TGTGCCAGCAGCTTAGCGACGGGAATACCGGATGGCTACACCTTC	CASSLATGIPDGYTF
NA	TRBJ1-2	TRBV6-5	NA	12	TGTGCCAGCAGTTACGACGGAGTCGGCTACACCTTC	CASSYDGVGYTF
NA	TRBJ2-3	TRBV5-4	NA	15	TGTGCCAGCAGACTAGCAGGTGGTGGGGCAGATACGCAGTATTTT	CASRLAGGGADTQYF
NA	TRBJ2-7	TRBV7-9	TRBD1	15	TGTGCCAGCAGCTCCCCCCCGGGACAGAGAATAGAGCAGTACTTC	CASSSPPGQRIEQYF
NA	TRBJ2-5	TRBV2	NA	15	TGTGCCAGCAGCGGGACATATGATGAAAAAGAGACCCAGTACTTC	CASSGTYDEKETQYF
NA	TRBJ1-3	TRBV9	NA	12	TGTGCCAGCGGGTCGGGGTTAAACACCATATATTTT	CASGSGLNTIYF
NA	TRBJ2-5	TRBV7-9	TRBD2	12	TGTGCCAGTGGGACTAGATACGAGACCCAGTACTTC	CASGTRYETQYF
NA	TRBJ2-5	TRBV27	NA	14	TGTGCCAGCAGGCCGCTACAGGGAGTGGAGACCCAGTACTTC	CASRPLQGVETQYF
NA	TRBJ2-3	TRBV5-4	NA	14	TGTGCCAGCAGCTTCTCAGGGGGCACAGATACGCAGTATTTT	CASSFSGGTDTQYF
NA	TRBJ1-2	TRBV9	NA	13	TGTGCCAGCAGCGTGGGGTTGGATAATGGCTACACCTTC	CASSVGLDNGYTF
NA	TRBJ2-2	TRBV21-1	NA	19	TGTGCCAGCACGCTCGGCCAGACACTTAAAAGGGAAGGATCCGGGGAGCTGTTTTTT	CASTLGQTLKREGSGELFF
NA	TRBJ2-7	TRBV5-6	TRBD1	14	TGTGCCAGCAGCTTGGGGACAGGGAACTACGAGCAGTACTTC	CASSLGTGNYEQYF
NA	TRBJ2-7	TRBV13	TRBD1	15	TGTGCCAGCAGTACTACGGGACAGGGTTTCTACGAGCAGTACTTC	CASSTTGQGFYEQYF
NA	TRBJ1-1	TRBV6-1	NA	17	TGTGCCAGCAGTGAATCTGCCCGGTTAGCCTTGAACACTGAAGCTTTCTTT	CASSESARLALNTEAFF
NA	TRBJ1-5	TRBV5-8	NA	14	TGTGCCAGCAGTTATCTCGAGGGCTACTTGACCCAGCATTTT	CASSYLEGYLTQHF
NA	TRBJ2-1	TRBV11-2	TRBD1	14	TGTGCCAGCAGCGTACAGGGGCGCGGGAATGAGCAGTTCTTC	CASSVQGRGNEQFF
NA	TRBJ2-7	TRBV7-6	NA	14	TGTGCCAGCAGCCCGAGGCAGGGGAAGGACGAGCAGTACTTC	CASSPRQGKDEQYF
NA	TRBJ2-7	TRBV19	TRBD2	16	TGTGCCAGTAGTATAACCGGCGGTCTAGCGGAATACGAGCAGTACTTC	CASSITGGLAEYEQYF
NA	TRBJ2-7	TRBV4-1	NA	17	TGCGCCAGCAGCCAGGTATTGTATCCGGGGAGCTCCTACGAGCAGTACTTC	CASSQVLYPGSSYEQYF
NA	TRBJ2-3	TRBV29-1	NA	13	TGCAGCGTCCGACAGATGAGCACAGATACGCAGTATTTT	CSVRQMSTDTQYF
NA	TRBJ2-3	TRBV6-5	NA	14	TGTGCCAGCAGTTACAAGGGGACGAGAGATACGCAGTATTTT	CASSYKGTRDTQYF
NA	TRBJ2-5	TRBV28	NA	14	TGTGCCAGCAGTTTGGAGGACAGAGAAGAGACCCAGTACTTC	CASSLEDREETQYF
NA	TRBJ1-2	TRBV30	NA	12	TGTGCCTGGAGCGGGGGCCCGTTTGGCTACACCTTC	CAWSGGPFGYTF
NA	TRBJ2-1	TRBV28	TRBD2	16	TGTGCCAGCAGTCAATCTCGGGAGGGGTCGGACAATGAGCAGTTCTTC	CASSQSREGSDNEQFF
NA	TRBJ2-1	TRBV5-1	NA	17	TGCGCCAGCAGCTTGGGGGACCGTCAAATTCCCTACAATGAGCAGTTCTTC	CASSLGDRQIPYNEQFF
NA	TRBJ1-6	TRBV28	NA	17	TGTGCCAGCAGTTTAAGGGGCGGTAGCTCCTATAATTCACCCCTCCACTTT	CASSLRGGSSYNSPLHF
NA	TRBJ2-5	TRBV11-2	NA	15	TGTGCCAGCAGCTTCCCCTGGGGGGCAGGGGAGACCCAGTACTTC	CASSFPWGAGETQYF
NA	TRBJ2-7	TRBV7-9	TRBD1	16	TGTGCCAGCGTCCCGCTTGACAGGGGGGGTAGCTACGAGCAGTACTTC	CASVPLDRGGSYEQYF
NA	TRBJ2-3	TRBV4-1	NA	17	TGCGCCAGCAGCCAAGAAGGATTCTTGGGCCAAGCAGATACGCAGTATTTT	CASSQEGFLGQADTQYF